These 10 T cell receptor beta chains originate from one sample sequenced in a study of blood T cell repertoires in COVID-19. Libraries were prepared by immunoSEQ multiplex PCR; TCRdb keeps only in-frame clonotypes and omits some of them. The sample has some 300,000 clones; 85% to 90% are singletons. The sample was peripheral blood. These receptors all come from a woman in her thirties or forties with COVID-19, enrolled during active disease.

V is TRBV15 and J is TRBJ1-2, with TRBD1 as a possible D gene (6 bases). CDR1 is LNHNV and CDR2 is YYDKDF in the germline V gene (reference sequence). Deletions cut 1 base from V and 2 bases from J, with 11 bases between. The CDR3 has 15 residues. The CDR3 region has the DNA TGTGCCACCAGCAGAGGTACTCAGGGGAACTATGGCTACACCTTC. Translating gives CATSRGTQGNYGYTF.

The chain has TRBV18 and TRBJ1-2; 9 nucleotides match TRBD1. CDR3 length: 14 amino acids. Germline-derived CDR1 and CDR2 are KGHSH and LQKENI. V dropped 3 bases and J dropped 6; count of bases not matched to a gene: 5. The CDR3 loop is CASSPGQGINGYTF. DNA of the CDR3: TGTGCCAGCTCACCGGGACAGGGCATCAATGGCTACACCTTC.

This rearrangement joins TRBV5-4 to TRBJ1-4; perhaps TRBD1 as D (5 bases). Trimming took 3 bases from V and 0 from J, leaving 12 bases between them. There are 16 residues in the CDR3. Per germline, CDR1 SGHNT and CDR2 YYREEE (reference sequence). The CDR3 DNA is TGTGCCAGCAGCTCGGGGGGGTTAACAACTAATGAAAAACTGTTTTTT. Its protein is CASSSGGLTTNEKLFF.

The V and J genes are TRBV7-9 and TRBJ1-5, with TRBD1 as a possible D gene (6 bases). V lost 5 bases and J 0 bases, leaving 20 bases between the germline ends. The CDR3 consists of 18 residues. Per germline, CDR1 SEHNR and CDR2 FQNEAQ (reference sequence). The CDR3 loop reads CASSPGGGQLYSNQPQHF. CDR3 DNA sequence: TGTGCCAGCAGCCCGGGCGGGGGGCAATTGTATAGCAATCAGCCCCAGCATTTT.

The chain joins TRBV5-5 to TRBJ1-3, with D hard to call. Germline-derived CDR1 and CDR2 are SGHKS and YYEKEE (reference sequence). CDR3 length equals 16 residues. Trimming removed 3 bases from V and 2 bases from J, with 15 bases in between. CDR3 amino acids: CASSSSFRVPGNTIYF. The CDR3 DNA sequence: TGTGCCAGCAGCTCCTCCTTCCGGGTCCCTGGAAACACCATATATTTT.

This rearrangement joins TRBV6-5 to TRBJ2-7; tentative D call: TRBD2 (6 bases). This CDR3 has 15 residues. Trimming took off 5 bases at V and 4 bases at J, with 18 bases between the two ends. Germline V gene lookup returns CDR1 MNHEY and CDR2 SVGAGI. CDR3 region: CASSPNAGLGYEQYF. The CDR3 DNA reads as TGTGCCAGCAGTCCCAATGCGGGGCTTGGATACGAGCAGTACTTC.

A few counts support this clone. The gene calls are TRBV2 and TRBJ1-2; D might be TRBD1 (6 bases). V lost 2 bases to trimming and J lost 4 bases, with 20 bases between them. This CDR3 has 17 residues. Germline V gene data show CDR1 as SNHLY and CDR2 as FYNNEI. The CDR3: CASSETGVQGGSYGYTF. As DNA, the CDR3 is TGTGCCAGCAGTGAAACCGGAGTACAGGGAGGGTCCTATGGCTACACCTTC.

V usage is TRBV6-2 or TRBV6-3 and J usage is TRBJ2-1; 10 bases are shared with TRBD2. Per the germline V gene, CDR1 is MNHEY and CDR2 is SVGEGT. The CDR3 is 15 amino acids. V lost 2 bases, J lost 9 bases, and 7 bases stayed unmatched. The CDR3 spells CASSYGAGGRGEQFF. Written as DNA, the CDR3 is TGTGCCAGCAGTTACGGAGCGGGGGGGCGAGGTGAGCAGTTCTTC.

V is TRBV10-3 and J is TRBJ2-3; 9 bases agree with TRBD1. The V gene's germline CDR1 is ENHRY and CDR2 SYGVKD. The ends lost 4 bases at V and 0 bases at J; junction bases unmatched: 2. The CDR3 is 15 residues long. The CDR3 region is CAISGGQGSTDTQYF. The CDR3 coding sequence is TGTGCCATCAGTGGGGGACAGGGAAGCACAGATACGCAGTATTTT.

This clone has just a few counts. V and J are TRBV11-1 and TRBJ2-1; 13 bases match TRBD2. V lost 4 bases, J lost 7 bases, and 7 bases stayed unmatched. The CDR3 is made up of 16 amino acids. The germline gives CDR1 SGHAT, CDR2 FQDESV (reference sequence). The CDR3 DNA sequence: TGTGCCAGCAGCTCCAGGACTAGCGGGAGAGGAAATGAGCAGTTCTTC. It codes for CASSSRTSGRGNEQFF.